This TCR beta chain derives from a study of T-cell memory formation after mild COVID-19. General observations from the study: What remained unconfirmed was the SARS-CoV-2 specificity of second-wave clones peaking on day 37. Among CD4+ contracting clones, most were CM and EM, and CD8+ ones EMRA. Memory sampled before infection contained some responding clones, suggesting cross-reactive memory joined.

There are a few counts of this clonotype. The antigen remains unidentified. The germline V gene has CDR1 SGDLS and CDR2 YYNGEE. V lost 0 bases, J lost 0 bases, and 18 bases lay in between. This CDR3 is 18 amino acids long. cDNA libraries for TCR alpha and TCR beta, carrying sample barcodes and UMIs, came from 5'RACE with constant-segment primers. Via MiXCR, TCRdb re-called the 5' RACE reads, giving one row per CDR3 protein. The data contain 580,000 or so distinct CDR3 sequences, approximately 15% of them singletons. What was sequenced was PBMCs or a T cell subset sorted from them (not recorded which). The J gene is TRBJ2-5, the V gene TRBV9, with unresolved D. The clonotype was recovered from an adult woman who had mild COVID-19 (a few samples of this study predate the infection). Cell type and time point are not known. The CDR3 reads CASSVGPFQDPDQETQYF. In nucleotides, the CDR3 is TGTGCCAGCAGCGTAGGTCCGTTTCAGGACCCGGACCAAGAGACCCAGTACTTC.